This T cell receptor beta chain was obtained from a study of post-analysis software for immune sequencing data. Whole-study context: Recorded disease courses covered relapsing-remitting, secondary progressive and progressive-relapsing multiple sclerosis. Some patients had no subtype annotation. Findings and caveats of the study: For normalized Chao1 diversity, multiple sclerosis patients scored significantly lower than controls did. With TRBV5-6, TRBV5-1 and TRBV20-1 included, 4 or 5 TRBV segments were more frequent in patients than in controls. Under the F measure, samples that were prepared in one batch clustered strongly together.

As to this clonotype: Its cognate antigen is unknown.

Unique molecular identifiers were carried by the TCR beta cDNA libraries. TCRdb reprocessed the PCR reads via MiXCR and lists one record per CDR3 protein. In the table there are around 400,000 distinct CDR3 sequences, 39% of which are singletons. V gave up 1 base and J gave up 0 bases, with 10 bases separating them. This CDR3 spans 15 amino acids. The germline CDR1 and CDR2 sequences are SGHVS and FNYEAQ. The chain recombines TRBV7-6 with TRBJ2-7; D might be TRBD1 (6 bases). This TCR came from a girl aged 2-9 years with multiple sclerosis. The specimen sequenced was blood. The DNA of the CDR3 is TGTGCCAGCAGCTTAGAACAGGGCATCTCCTACGAGCAGTACTTC. Encoded protein: CASSLEQGISYEQYF.